The next 10 T cell receptor beta chains were all read from a single sample in a study of blood T cell repertoires in COVID-19. Sequenced by immunoSEQ multiplex PCR; TCRdb stores in-frame clones only, minus some. Here the sample spans about 270,000 clones, around 83% being singletons. Sequences were obtained from peripheral blood. Receptor source: a man older than 75 with acute or convalescent COVID-19.

The chain combines TRBV7-2 with TRBJ1-4, with D possibly being TRBD1 (6 bases). This CDR3 has 15 amino acids. Germline CDR1 reads SGHTA; CDR2 reads FQGNSA. Trimming cost V 5 bases and J 0 bases, with 10 bases left between them. The CDR3 DNA is TGTGCCAGCAGCCCGACAGGCTCAACTAATGAAAAACTGTTTTTT. It specifies CASSPTGSTNEKLFF.

The chain joins TRBV2 to TRBJ2-5; 9 bases line up with TRBD1. V was clipped by 6 bases and J by 1 base; unmatched bases: 3. The germline CDR1 and CDR2 sequences are SNHLY and FYNNEI. The CDR3 extends over 14 amino acids. CDR3 protein: CASSVTGGQETQYF. In nucleotides, the CDR3 is TGTGCCAGCAGCGTGACAGGGGGCCAAGAGACCCAGTACTTC.

The chain combines TRBV29-1 with TRBJ2-2, with TRBD1 matching over 7 bases. The length of the CDR3 is 14 residues. V shed 7 bases and J 0 bases; nucleotides not matched to a gene: 5. The V gene's germline CDR1 is SQVTM and CDR2 ANQGSEA. The CDR3 spells CSASTGANTGELFF. The CDR3 DNA reads as TGCAGCGCGAGTACAGGGGCGAACACCGGGGAGCTGTTTTTT.

This chain links TRBV19 with TRBJ2-4; D is undetermined. The CDR3 covers 15 residues. From germline, CDR1 is LNHDA and CDR2 SQIVND (reference sequence). V lost 2 bases and J lost 0, with 8 bases in between. CDR3 residues: CASSITRRAKNIQYF. CDR3 sequence (DNA): TGTGCCAGTAGTATAACGAGGAGAGCCAAAAACATTCAGTACTTC.

The V call is TRBV29-1, the J call TRBJ2-7, with TRBD1 matching 11 bases. The CDR3 consists of 13 residues. Germline V lookup: CDR1 SQVTM, CDR2 ANQGSEA. Trimming removed 6 bases from V and 7 bases from J; junction bases left unmatched: 8. CDR3 nucleotides: TGCAGCGTCGATACCGGGACAGGGGGGGAGCAGTACTTC. This codes for CSVDTGTGGEQYF.

The chain couples TRBV3-1 (or the pseudogene TRBV3-2) to TRBJ2-4; D is perhaps TRBD1 (5 bases). Trimming cost V 1 base and J 6 bases, with 10 bases left between them. Germline V gene lookup returns CDR1 LGHDT and CDR2 YNNKEL (reference sequence). The CDR3 covers 14 residues. CDR3 DNA sequence: TGTGCCAGCAGCCAAGGGGGCGACGGAAACATTCAGTACTTC. It is translated as CASSQGGDGNIQYF.

This chain joins TRBV5-1 and TRBJ2-7; 7 nucleotides match TRBD1. Germline CDR1 and CDR2: SGHRS and YFSETQ. V trimming: 0 bases; J trimming: 3 bases; junction bases outside the gene matches: 6. There are 15 residues in the CDR3. The CDR3 spells CASSLGGTALYEQYF. DNA for the CDR3: TGCGCCAGCAGCTTGGGGGGGACAGCACTCTACGAGCAGTACTTC.

The V call is TRBV28, the J call TRBJ1-5, with a possible D match to TRBD1 (5 bases). Germline lookup yields CDR1 MDHEN and CDR2 SYDVKM. Trimming shortened V by 1 base and J by 1 base, and 5 bases separated the two germline ends. The CDR3 loop spans 14 amino acids. CDR3 nucleotide sequence: TGTGCCAGCAGTTTATCAGGGAGCAATCAGCCCCAGCATTTT. It codes for CASSLSGSNQPQHF.

This chain connects TRBV28 to TRBJ1-2; D call uncertain. The CDR3 covers 16 residues. Germline CDR1 and CDR2: MDHEN and SYDVKM. Trimming took 2 bases from V and 8 from J, leaving 21 bases between them. The CDR3 loop reads CASSLVLMFGPGGYTF. In DNA form, the CDR3 reads TGTGCCAGCAGTTTAGTTCTCATGTTTGGCCCGGGGGGCTACACCTTC.

This clone turned up a few times. The chain couples TRBV6-1 to TRBJ2-3; D is possibly TRBD2 (5 bases). The CDR3 has 16 amino acids. Trimming took off 3 bases at V and 2 bases at J, with 15 bases between the two ends. CDR1 and CDR2 (germline): MNHNS, SASEGT. CDR3 protein: CASSEPLATVTDTQYF. CDR3 DNA sequence: TGTGCCAGCAGTGAGCCGCTAGCAACGGTCACAGATACGCAGTATTTT.